Reported below is one TCR beta chain. The target of this receptor is not known. No much larger clone exists at a distance of one base, and base qualities are not known. The data derive from a study of cytomegalovirus exposure and HLA in healthy donors (dated by TCRdb to between 2016 and 2019). Some background on the complete study: The roughly 700 repertoires of the first cohort and the 95 to 150 validation repertoires were produced on the same platform, according to a later analysis. In addition to the first cohort of roughly 700 subjects, a separate validation cohort of 120 different subjects was used. To predict cytomegalovirus infection status, the study brought together high-throughput TCR immunosequencing, statistical association of individual TCRs with disease status, and machine learning. The aim of the study was to test whether cataloging public T cell receptors could identify signatures of past pathogen exposure.

Overall study outcomes, separate from this receptor: The classifier was reported to diagnose cytomegalovirus status with high specificity and sensitivity in both the original cohort and the validation cohort. The study gave a list of under 200 TCR beta chains associated with cytomegalovirus. Three of the identified cytomegalovirus-associated TCR beta chains were confirmed in vitro to be specific for cytomegalovirus antigens. According to the authors, the approach could potentially be generalized to other disease states and immunological phenotypes. All 120 or so repertoires were used to score co-occurrence in the validation cohort in a later analysis, because that analysis had no HLA typing for the cohort. Of the cluster scores, 90% to 95% were above 0 in a later analysis, which found that TCRs clustered in the first cohort also tended to co-occur in the 110 or so validation repertoires. While some public TCRs were present in many individuals, most TCR sequences turned up only very rarely across donors.

The donors were included in the validation cohort of around 120 subjects, a group kept apart from the roughly 730-subject first cohort. Trimming costs V 5 bases and J 8 bases, and their ends lie 21 bases apart. As encoded in the germline V gene (reference sequence), CDR1 is SEHNR while CDR2 is FQNEAQ. The CDR3 runs 15 residues from the cysteine to the phenylalanine. Of all the DNA, just the CDR3 is kept, 45 bases in frame from base 1. Library preparation was by the immunoSEQ multiplex PCR assay. The original pipeline was this. To diagnose cytomegalovirus status from the catalog of TCR beta chain sequences, a statistical classification framework was built. Entries here come from immuneACCESS through TCRdb and include only in-frame sequences with V and J called. Some clones fail to appear in such tables; in the studies checked, an unresolved V gene covers under half of the shortfall, and the cause of the remainder is unknown. That table gives V, J and clone size, and the DNA gave D and trimming. Across this sample there are about 220,000 clones, with around 90% seen only once. Around 3% of the sample belongs to the ten largest clones.

The sequence was obtained from a woman aged 18-35 years in good health and CMV-seronegative. The sequencing input was PBMCs. The receptor chain draws on TRBV7-9 and TRBJ1-2; TRBD1 is possibly the D segment (5 matching bases). The DNA reads TGTGCCAGCAGCCCGTCGGGGGGTAACGGGAGGGGCTACACCTTC. This encodes CASSPSGGNGRGYTF.